This entry describes one T cell receptor beta chain. No antigen is known for it. This specimen belongs to a study of cytomegalovirus exposure and HLA in healthy donors. Whole-study findings and limits: Altogether, more than 150 TCR beta chains were recorded as cytomegalovirus-associated.

Here immunoSEQ multiplex PCR was the method, and the copy in TCRdb shows in-frame clones only, minus some. This sample has about 120,000 clones, with more than 70% found just once. CDR1 and CDR2 from the germline V gene are SGHAT and FQNNGV. This CDR3 has 15 residues. V lost 4 bases, J lost 1 base, and 13 bases lay in between. The TCR sequence derives from a woman in her thirties in good health and CMV-seronegative. The sample comprised PBMCs. The genes are TRBV11-2 and TRBJ1-1; tentatively, D is TRBD1 (5 bases). CDR3 amino acids: CASSSMGPPNTEAFF. The DNA of the CDR3 is TGTGCCAGCAGCTCTATGGGGCCGCCGAACACTGAAGCTTTCTTT. Supplemented by reference TRBV11-2 and TRBJ1-1, the full variable domain reads EAGVAQSPRYKIIEKRQSVAFWCNPISGHATLYWYQQILGQGPKLLIQFQNNGVVDDSQLPKDRFSAERLKGVDSTLKIQPAKLEDSAVYLCASSSMGPPNTEAFFGQGTRLTVV.